This T cell receptor beta chain was retrieved from a study of T cells after somatic rescue of genetic block. The data were produced by immunoSEQ multiplex PCR, yet TCRdb's version contains in-frame clones alone and is incomplete. The table records fewer than 150,000 clones, just over 90% of them present only once. V lost 0 bases, J lost 3 bases, and 9 bases lay in between. The CDR3 length is 16 residues. Per the germline V gene, CDR1 is MNHNS and CDR2 is SASEGT. The TCR was taken from a woman aged 18-29 years. Sequencing input: peripheral blood mononuclear cells (PBMCs). J is TRBJ1-6 and V is TRBV6-1; perhaps TRBD1 as D (6 bases). CDR3 sequence (DNA): TGTGCCAGCAGTGAAGCTCCAGGGGTCTATAATTCACCCCTCCACTTT. This sequence encodes CASSEAPGVYNSPLHF.